The 21 T cell receptor beta chains below were found in one sample sequenced in a study of identical twins. MiXCR, run by TCRdb on the 5' RACE reads, gives a single entry per CDR3 protein. Found here are a few hundred thousand distinct CDR3 sequences, 13% to 15% of them singletons; the top ten hold about 0.4%. The same specimen was also included in a second study, on yellow fever vaccine responses in identical twins.

Sequencing was performed on CD4+ T cells sorted from blood. Receptor source: a woman between 18 and 30 years old in good health.

The rearrangement joins TRBV6-5 to TRBJ2-7, with 8 bases that match TRBD1. CDR3 length: 15 residues. The J segment lost 2 bases and the V segment lost 2 bases, leaving 5 bases of the junction unmatched. Per germline, CDR1 MNHEY and CDR2 SVGAGI. CDR3: CASSYRAGGPYEQYV. The CDR3, as DNA: TGTGCCAGCAGTTACCGGGCAGGGGGCCCCTACGAGCAGTACGTC.

This clonotype was seen a few times. The chain links TRBV7-9 to TRBJ1-6; a weak D match, TRBD1 (6 bases). This CDR3 has 14 amino acids. With 4 bases removed from V and 7 bases from J, the gap between germline ends came to 11 bases. Per the germline V gene, CDR1 is SEHNR and CDR2 is FQNEAQ (reference sequence). As DNA, the CDR3 is TGTGCCAGCAGCTCCACAGGGCAAAATTCACCCCTCCACTTT. This sequence encodes CASSSTGQNSPLHF.

V and J are TRBV3-1 and TRBJ2-5; no definite D call. CDR1 and CDR2 from the germline V gene are LGHDT and YNNKEL (reference sequence). Trimming took off 2 bases at V and 5 bases at J, with 12 bases between the two ends. The CDR3 consists of 14 residues. The CDR3 sequence: CASSQSGSKETQYF. As DNA, the CDR3 is TGTGCCAGCAGCCAATCCGGGTCTAAGGAGACCCAGTACTTC.

The rearrangement joins TRBV27 to TRBJ2-7, with 14 bases lining up with TRBD2. Looked up from germline, CDR1 is MNHEY and CDR2 is SMNVEV (reference sequence). The length of the CDR3 is 16 residues. The V and J ends lost 5 bases and 5 bases, in that order; junction bases with no gene match: 8. Written as DNA, the CDR3 is TGTGCCAGCAGTCGCAGACTAGCGGGAGGGCCGGACGAGCAGTACTTC. It codes for CASSRRLAGGPDEQYF.

This clonotype was seen a single time. The chain employs TRBV7-6 and TRBJ2-7; 7 positions agree with TRBD1. This CDR3 region has 15 residues. CDR1 is SGHVS and CDR2 is FNYEAQ in the germline V gene. V lost 5 bases, J lost 1 base, and 8 bases stayed unmatched. The CDR3, as DNA: TGTGCCAGCAGCCAAGGACAGGCGCCTTCCTACGAGCAGTACGTC. Amino acids: CASSQGQAPSYEQYV.

This clonotype has only a few counts. The rearrangement joins TRBV3-1 to TRBJ2-1, with a possible D match to TRBD2 (6 bases). The CDR3 contains 16 residues. V lost 4 bases, J lost 0 bases, and 13 bases lay in between. Per the germline V gene, CDR1 is LGHDT and CDR2 is YNNKEL (reference sequence). In DNA, the CDR3 is TGTGCCAGCAGCCCTTCGCAGCGGGCCTCCTACAATGAGCAGTTCTTC. Its protein is CASSPSQRASYNEQFF.

This clonotype was observed at least ten times. The V call is TRBV24-1, the J call TRBJ2-3; TRBD1 agrees at 9 bases. Trimming cost V 4 bases and J 2 bases; bases outside gene matches: 9. The length of the CDR3 is 17 residues. Germline V gene data show CDR1 as KGHDR and CDR2 as SFDVKD. DNA for the CDR3: TGTGCCACCAGTGAGCCACCGGGACAGGGCATCACAGATACGCAGTATTTT. This sequence encodes CATSEPPGQGITDTQYF.

This sequence joins TRBV15 and TRBJ1-4; D is perhaps TRBD1 (5 bases). The CDR3 is 13 amino acids. Germline CDR1 and CDR2: LNHNV and YYDKDF (reference sequence). Deletions cut 1 base from V and 7 bases from J, with 7 bases between. The CDR3 DNA sequence: TGTGCCACCAGCAGAGGGGGCAGTGAAAAACTGTTTTTT. It is translated as CATSRGGSEKLFF.

The chain has TRBV5-1 and TRBJ1-1; TRBD1 is a possible D gene (5 bases). The length of the CDR3 is 16 residues. Germline V lookup: CDR1 SGHRS, CDR2 YFSETQ. V gave up 2 bases and J gave up 0 bases, with 14 bases separating them. CDR3: CASSFSPAGVNTEAFF. CDR3 bases: TGCGCCAGCAGCTTTAGTCCGGCGGGGGTGAACACTGAAGCTTTCTTT.

This clonotype was counted ten times or more. The rearrangement joins TRBV12-3 or TRBV12-4 to TRBJ1-1, with D unclear. CDR3 size: 13 residues. V was clipped by 7 bases and J by 10 bases, with 19 bases between them. The DNA of the CDR3 is TGTGCCAGCACCTTCGGCGGGCAAATGATAGCTTTCTTT. This codes for CASTFGGQMIAFF.

This clonotype was seen a few times. V gene TRBV20-1 combines with J gene TRBJ2-1, with 16 positions matching TRBD2. The CDR3 has 18 amino acids. V gave up 1 base and J gave up 3 bases; unmatched junction bases: 6. The V gene's germline CDR1 is DFQATT and CDR2 SNEGSKA (reference sequence). The CDR3 loop is CSARGGTSGRAFYNEQFF. The CDR3, as DNA: TGCAGTGCTAGAGGGGGGACTAGCGGGAGGGCTTTCTACAATGAGCAGTTCTTC.

The chain uses TRBV10-3 and TRBJ2-7; TRBD1 agrees at 9 bases. J lost 1 base, V lost 6 bases, and 1 base had no gene match. CDR3 length: 13 amino acids. Germline CDR1 is ENHRY and CDR2 is SYGVKD. In DNA form, the CDR3 reads TGTGCCATCAGGGGACAGGGTTCCTACGAGCAGTACGTC. It encodes CAIRGQGSYEQYV.

This clonotype occurred a few times. The V gene is TRBV7-3, the J gene TRBJ2-3; no definite D call. Germline CDR1 and CDR2: SGHTA and FQGTGA. The CDR3 spans 15 residues. Trimming removed 0 bases from V and 0 bases from J, with 7 bases in between. The DNA of the CDR3 is TGTGCCAGCAGCTTAACCCTGTCTAGCACAGATACGCAGTATTTT. This translates into CASSLTLSSTDTQYF.

This clonotype has more than one count but fewer than ten. The chain has TRBV6-1 and TRBJ2-2, with TRBD2 matching 8 bases. This CDR3 is built from 14 residues. Trimming took 8 bases from V and 5 from J; bases not matched to a gene: 7. In germline, CDR1 is MNHNS, CDR2 SASEGT. The DNA for the CDR3 is TGTGCCAGCCGGCGAGCGGGAGCAACCGGGGAGCTGTTTTTT. Its translation is CASRRAGATGELFF.

Only a few counts were recorded for this clonotype. The chain combines TRBV3-1 with TRBJ1-3; unclear D gene. CDR1 is LGHDT and CDR2 is YNNKEL in the germline V gene (reference sequence). This CDR3 spans 15 amino acids. The ends were cut back, 6 bases at V and 0 bases at J, with 12 bases in the middle. The CDR3, as DNA: TGTGCCAGCAGGGTGACTGCCGGCTCTGGAAACACCATATATTTT. As protein: CASRVTAGSGNTIYF.

This clonotype was recorded at least ten times. The chain employs TRBV10-3 and TRBJ2-1; 9 bases line up with TRBD1. The V gene's germline CDR1 is ENHRY and CDR2 SYGVKD. There are 15 residues in the CDR3. With 6 bases clipped from V and 5 bases from J, the junction kept 8 bases outside the gene matches. CDR3 DNA sequence: TGTGCCATCAGCAAGCCGGGACAGGGAAACAATGAGCAGTTCTTC. It translates to CAISKPGQGNNEQFF.

This chain uses TRBV10-3 with TRBJ2-2; tentative D call: TRBD2 (6 bases). CDR1 is ENHRY, CDR2 SYGVKD, per germline. The CDR3 totals 17 residues. Trimming removed 0 bases at V and 3 bases at J, with 14 bases between. The CDR3 nucleotides read TGTGCCATCAGTGAGTCGCCTGTTAGCGGATACACCGGGGAGCTGTTTTTT. Protein: CAISESPVSGYTGELFF.

J is TRBJ2-3 and V is TRBV15; tentative D call: TRBD1 (8 bases). Trimming shortened V by 2 bases and J by 7 bases, and 16 bases separated the two germline ends. CDR1 is LNHNV and CDR2 is YYDKDF in the germline V gene (reference sequence). The CDR3 extends over 15 amino acids. CDR3 sequence (DNA): TGTGCCACCAGCAGACCACAGGGGGGGGAGAATACGCAGTATTTT. Protein sequence: CATSRPQGGENTQYF.

This chain joins TRBV2 and TRBJ2-3; 8 bases match TRBD2. The germline V gene encodes CDR1 SNHLY and CDR2 FYNNEI. The CDR3 is 14 residues long. Losses at the gene ends were 2 bases for V and 5 bases for J; bases not matched to a gene: 3. CDR3 loop: CASSESGRGDTQYF. The CDR3 bases are TGTGCCAGCAGTGAATCCGGGAGGGGAGATACGCAGTATTTT.

V gene TRBV28 combines with J gene TRBJ2-3, with D tentatively TRBD1 (6 bases). The CDR3 covers 15 residues. The V end lost 9 bases, the J end lost 0 bases, and 16 bases lay between the germline ends. Germline V gives CDR1 MDHEN, CDR2 SYDVKM. The CDR3 loop reads CASLGAVASTDTQYF. Here the CDR3 DNA reads TGTGCCAGTTTGGGGGCGGTGGCTAGCACAGATACGCAGTATTTT.

This clonotype has just a few counts. The V call is TRBV28, the J call TRBJ2-2; weak D call: TRBD2 (5 bases). Germline V gives CDR1 MDHEN, CDR2 SYDVKM. Trimming stripped 6 bases from V and 4 bases from J, with 18 bases between. The CDR3 is 16 residues long. The CDR3 reads CASRSTASWGTGELFF. The CDR3 DNA reads as TGTGCCAGCAGATCCACAGCTAGCTGGGGCACCGGGGAGCTGTTTTTT.